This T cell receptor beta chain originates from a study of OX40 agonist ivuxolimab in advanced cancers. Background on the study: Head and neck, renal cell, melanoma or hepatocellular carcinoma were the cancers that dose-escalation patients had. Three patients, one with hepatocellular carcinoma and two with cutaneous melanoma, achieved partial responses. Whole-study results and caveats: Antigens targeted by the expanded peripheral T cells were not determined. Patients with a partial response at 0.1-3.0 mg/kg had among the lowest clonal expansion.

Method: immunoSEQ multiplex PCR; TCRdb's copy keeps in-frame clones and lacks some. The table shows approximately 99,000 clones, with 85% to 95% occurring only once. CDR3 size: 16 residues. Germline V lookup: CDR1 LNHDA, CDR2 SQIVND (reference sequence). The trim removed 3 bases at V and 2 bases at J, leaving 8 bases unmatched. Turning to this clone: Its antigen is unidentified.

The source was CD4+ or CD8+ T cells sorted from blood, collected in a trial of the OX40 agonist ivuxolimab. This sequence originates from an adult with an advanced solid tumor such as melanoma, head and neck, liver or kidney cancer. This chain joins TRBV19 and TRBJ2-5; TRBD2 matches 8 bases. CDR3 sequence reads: CASSIVSGSGQETQYF. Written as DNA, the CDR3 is TGTGCCAGTAGTATCGTCAGCGGGAGTGGTCAAGAGACCCAGTACTTC.